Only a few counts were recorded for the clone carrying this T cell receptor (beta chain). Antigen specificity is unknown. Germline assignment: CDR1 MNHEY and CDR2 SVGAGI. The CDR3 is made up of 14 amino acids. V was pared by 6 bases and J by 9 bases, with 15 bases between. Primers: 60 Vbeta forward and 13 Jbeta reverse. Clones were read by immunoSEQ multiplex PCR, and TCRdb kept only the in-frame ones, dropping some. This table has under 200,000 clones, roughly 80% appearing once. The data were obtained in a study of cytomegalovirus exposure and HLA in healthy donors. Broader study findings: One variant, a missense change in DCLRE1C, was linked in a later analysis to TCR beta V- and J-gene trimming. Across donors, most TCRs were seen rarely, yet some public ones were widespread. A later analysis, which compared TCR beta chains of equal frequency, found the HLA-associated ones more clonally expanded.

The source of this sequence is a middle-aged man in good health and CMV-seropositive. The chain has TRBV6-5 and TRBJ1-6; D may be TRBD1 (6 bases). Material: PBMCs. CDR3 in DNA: TGTGCCAGCAGCCTCGCAGGGGTCCGTTCACCCCTCCACTTT. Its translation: CASSLAGVRSPLHF.